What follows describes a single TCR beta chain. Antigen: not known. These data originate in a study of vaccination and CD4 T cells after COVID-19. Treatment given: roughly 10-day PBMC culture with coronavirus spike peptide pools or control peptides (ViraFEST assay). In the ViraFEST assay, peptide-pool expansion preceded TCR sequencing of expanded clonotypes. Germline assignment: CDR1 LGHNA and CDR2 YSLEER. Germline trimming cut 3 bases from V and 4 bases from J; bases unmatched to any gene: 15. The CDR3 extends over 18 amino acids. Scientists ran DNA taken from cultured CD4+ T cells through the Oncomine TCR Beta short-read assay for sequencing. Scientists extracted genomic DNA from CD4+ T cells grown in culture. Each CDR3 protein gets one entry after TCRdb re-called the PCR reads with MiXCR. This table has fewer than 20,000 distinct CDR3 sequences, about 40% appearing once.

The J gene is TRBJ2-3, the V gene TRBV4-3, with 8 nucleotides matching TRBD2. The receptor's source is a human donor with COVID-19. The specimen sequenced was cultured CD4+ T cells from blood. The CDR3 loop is CASSQEGVAGYSPDTQYF. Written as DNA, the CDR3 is TGCGCCAGCAGCCAGGAGGGAGTAGCGGGGTACTCCCCAGATACGCAGTATTTT.